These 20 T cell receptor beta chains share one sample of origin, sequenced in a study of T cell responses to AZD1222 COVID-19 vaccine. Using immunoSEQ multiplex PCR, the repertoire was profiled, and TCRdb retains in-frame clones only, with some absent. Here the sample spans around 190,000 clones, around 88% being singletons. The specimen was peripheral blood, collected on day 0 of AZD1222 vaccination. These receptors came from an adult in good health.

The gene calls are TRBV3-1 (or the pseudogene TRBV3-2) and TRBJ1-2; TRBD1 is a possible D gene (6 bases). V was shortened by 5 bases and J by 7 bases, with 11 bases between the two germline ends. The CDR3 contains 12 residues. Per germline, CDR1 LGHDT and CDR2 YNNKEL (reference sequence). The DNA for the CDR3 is TGTGCCAGCAGCAAAACAGGGACTGGCTACACCTTC. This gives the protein CASSKTGTGYTF.

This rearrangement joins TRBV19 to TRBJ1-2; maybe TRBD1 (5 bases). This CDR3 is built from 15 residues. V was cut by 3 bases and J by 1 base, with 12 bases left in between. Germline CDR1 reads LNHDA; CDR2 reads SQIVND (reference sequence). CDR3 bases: TGTGCCAGTAGTATGAGGCAGGGCGTTAACTATGGCTACACCTTC. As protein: CASSMRQGVNYGYTF.

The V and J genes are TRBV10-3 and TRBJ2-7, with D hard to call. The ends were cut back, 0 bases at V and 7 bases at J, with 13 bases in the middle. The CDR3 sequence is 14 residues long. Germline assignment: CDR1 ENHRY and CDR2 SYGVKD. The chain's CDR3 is CAISESRTAREQYF. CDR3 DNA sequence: TGTGCCATCAGTGAGTCCAGGACGGCCCGGGAGCAGTACTTC.

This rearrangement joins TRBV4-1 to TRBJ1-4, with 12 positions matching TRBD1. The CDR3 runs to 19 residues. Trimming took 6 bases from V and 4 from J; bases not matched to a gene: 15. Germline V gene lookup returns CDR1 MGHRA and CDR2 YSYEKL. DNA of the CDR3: TGCGCCAGCAGAACTATCCCCGGGACAGGGGGCATGGATAATGAAAAACTGTTTTTT. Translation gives CASRTIPGTGGMDNEKLFF.

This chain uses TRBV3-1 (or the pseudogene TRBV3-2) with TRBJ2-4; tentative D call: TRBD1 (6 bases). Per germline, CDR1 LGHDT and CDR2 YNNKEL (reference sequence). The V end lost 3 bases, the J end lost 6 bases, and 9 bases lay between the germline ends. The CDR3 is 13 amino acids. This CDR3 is CASSHDRLNIQYF. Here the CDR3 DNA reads TGTGCCAGCAGCCATGACAGGTTAAACATTCAGTACTTC.

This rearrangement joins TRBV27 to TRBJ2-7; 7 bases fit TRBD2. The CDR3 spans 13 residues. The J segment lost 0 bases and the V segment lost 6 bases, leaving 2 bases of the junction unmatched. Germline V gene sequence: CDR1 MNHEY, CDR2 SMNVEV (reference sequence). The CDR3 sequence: CASSGGTSYEQYF. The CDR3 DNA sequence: TGTGCCAGCAGCGGGGGGACCTCCTACGAGCAGTACTTC.

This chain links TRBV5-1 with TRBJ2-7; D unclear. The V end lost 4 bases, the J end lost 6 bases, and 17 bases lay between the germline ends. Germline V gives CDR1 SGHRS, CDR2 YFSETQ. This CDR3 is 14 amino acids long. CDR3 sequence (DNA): TGCGCCAGCAGCCCCCCGGGCTATGCGACCGAGCAGTACTTC. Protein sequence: CASSPPGYATEQYF.

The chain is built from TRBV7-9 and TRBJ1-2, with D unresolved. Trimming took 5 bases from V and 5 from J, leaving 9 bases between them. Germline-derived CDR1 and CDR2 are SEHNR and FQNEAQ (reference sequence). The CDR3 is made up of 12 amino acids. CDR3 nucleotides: TGTGCCAGCAGCCAAGAGGGATATGGCTACACCTTC. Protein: CASSQEGYGYTF.

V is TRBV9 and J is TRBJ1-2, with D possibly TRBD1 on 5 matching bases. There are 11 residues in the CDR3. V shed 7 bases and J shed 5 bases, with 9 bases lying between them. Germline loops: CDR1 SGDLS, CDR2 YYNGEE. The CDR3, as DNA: TGTGCCAGCGGGGGATGGTATGGCTACACCTTC. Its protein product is CASGGWYGYTF.

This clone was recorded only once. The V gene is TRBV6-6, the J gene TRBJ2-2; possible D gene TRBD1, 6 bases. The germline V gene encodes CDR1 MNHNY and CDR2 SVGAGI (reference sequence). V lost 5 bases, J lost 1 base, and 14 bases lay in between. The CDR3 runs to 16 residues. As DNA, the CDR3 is TGTGCCAGCAGTCGATATGACAGGCTGAACACCGGGGAGCTGTTTTTT. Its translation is CASSRYDRLNTGELFF.

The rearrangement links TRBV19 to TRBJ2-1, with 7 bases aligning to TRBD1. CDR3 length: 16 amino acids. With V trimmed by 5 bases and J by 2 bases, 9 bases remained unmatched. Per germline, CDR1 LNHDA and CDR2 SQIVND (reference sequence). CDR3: CASSATTGTAYNEQFF. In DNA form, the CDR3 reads TGTGCCAGTAGTGCGACAACCGGGACAGCCTACAATGAGCAGTTCTTC.

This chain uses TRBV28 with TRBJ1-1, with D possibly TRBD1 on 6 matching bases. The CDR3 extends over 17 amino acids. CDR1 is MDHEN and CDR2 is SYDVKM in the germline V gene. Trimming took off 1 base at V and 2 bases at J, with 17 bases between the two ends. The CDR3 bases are TGTGCCAGCAGTTTATCATACCTAGCGACAGGTAACACTGAAGCTTTCTTT. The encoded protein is CASSLSYLATGNTEAFF. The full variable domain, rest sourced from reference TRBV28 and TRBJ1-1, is DVKVTQSSRYLVKRTGEKVFLECVQDMDHENMFWYRQDPGLGLRLIYFSYDVKMKEKGDIPEGYSVSREKKERFSLILESASTNQTSMYLCASSLSYLATGNTEAFFGQGTRLTVV.

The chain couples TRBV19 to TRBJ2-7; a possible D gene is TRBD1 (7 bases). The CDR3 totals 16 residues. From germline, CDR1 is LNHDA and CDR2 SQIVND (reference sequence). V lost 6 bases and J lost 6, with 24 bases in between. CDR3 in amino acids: CASSPPLGQGGLEQYF. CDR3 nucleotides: TGTGCCAGTAGCCCCCCCTTAGGTCAGGGGGGTCTCGAGCAGTACTTC.

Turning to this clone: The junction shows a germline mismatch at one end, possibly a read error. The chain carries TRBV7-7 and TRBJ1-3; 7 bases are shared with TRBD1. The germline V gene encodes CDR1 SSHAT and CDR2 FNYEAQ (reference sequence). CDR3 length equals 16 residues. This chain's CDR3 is CASSLGQSFPGNTIYF. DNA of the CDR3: TGTGCTAGCAGCCTGGGACAGTCTTTTCCTGGAAACACCATATATTTT.

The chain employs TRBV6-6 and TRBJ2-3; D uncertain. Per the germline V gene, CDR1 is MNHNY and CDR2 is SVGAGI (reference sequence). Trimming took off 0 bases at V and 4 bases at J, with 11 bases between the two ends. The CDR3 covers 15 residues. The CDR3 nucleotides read TGTGCCAGCAGTTACTCCCAGAGGCTGGCAGATACGCAGTATTTT. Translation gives CASSYSQRLADTQYF.

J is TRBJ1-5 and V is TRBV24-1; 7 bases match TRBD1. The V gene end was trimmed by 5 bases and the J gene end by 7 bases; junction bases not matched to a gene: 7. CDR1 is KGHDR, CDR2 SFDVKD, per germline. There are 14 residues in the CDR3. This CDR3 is CATSASRGWQPQHF. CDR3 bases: TGTGCCACCAGTGCCTCCAGGGGGTGGCAGCCCCAGCATTTT.

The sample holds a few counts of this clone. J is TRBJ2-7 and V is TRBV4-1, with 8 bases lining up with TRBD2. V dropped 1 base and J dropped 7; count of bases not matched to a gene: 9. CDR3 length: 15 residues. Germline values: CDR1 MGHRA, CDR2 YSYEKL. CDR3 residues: CASSQASGSVWEQYF. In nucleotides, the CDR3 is TGCGCCAGCAGCCAAGCCAGCGGGAGTGTATGGGAGCAGTACTTC.

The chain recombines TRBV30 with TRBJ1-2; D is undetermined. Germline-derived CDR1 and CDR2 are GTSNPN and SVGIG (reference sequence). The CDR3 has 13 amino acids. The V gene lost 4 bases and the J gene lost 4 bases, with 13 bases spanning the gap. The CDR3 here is CAWTTDRFYGYTF. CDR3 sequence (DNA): TGTGCCTGGACCACCGACCGTTTCTATGGCTACACCTTC.

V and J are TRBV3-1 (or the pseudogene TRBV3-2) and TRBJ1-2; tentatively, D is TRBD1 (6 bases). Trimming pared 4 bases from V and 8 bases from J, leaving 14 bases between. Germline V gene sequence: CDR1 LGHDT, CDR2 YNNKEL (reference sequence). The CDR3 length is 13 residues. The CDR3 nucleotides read TGTGCCAGCAGCCTCGGGACACTACAGGGCTACACCTTC. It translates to CASSLGTLQGYTF.

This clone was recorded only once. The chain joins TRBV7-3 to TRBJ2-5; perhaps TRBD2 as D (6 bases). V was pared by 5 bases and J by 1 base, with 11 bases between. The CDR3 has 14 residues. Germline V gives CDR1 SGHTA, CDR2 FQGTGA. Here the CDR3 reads CASSLTGAQETQYF. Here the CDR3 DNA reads TGTGCCAGCAGCCTCACGGGAGCCCAAGAGACCCAGTACTTC.